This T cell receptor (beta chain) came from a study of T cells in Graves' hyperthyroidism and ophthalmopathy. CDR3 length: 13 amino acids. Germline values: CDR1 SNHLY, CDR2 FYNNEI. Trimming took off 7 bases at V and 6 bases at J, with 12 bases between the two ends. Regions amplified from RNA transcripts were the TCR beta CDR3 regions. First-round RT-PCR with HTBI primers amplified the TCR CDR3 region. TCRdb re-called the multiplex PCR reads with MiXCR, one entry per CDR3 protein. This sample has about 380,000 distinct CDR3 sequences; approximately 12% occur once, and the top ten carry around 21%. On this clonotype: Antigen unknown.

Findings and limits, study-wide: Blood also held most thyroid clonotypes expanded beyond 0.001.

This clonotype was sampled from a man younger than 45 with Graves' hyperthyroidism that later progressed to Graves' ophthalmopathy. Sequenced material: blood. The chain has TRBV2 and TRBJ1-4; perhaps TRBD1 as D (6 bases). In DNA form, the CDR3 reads TGTGCCAGCATGGACAGAGAACATGAAAAACTGTTTTTT. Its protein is CASMDREHEKLFF.